The TCR beta chain under discussion was sequenced for a study of regulatory T cells in long-lasting Graves disease. Time point meaning: newly diagnosed GD, antithyroid drugs for less than 3 months. After RNA was extracted from PBMCs, the TCR library was made from it. For TCR beta, libraries came from iRepertoire HTBI primers and Arm-PCR of CDR3 regions. TCRdb ran MiXCR on the multiplex PCR reads and lists one entry per CDR3 protein. Counted here are around 500,000 distinct CDR3 sequences, around 12% occurring once; the ten biggest clones make up around 9.3%. Germline loops: CDR1 DFQATT, CDR2 SNEGSKA (reference sequence). V was clipped by 6 bases and J by 1 base, with 17 bases between them. CDR3 length: 15 amino acids. This clonotype occurred many times. Separately, the same data were catalogued under a study of T cells in Graves' hyperthyroidism and ophthalmopathy.

This clonotype originated in a woman aged 25 to 45 with Graves disease. The input for sequencing was peripheral blood mononuclear cells (PBMCs), taken at new diagnosis, from a patient treated with antithyroid drugs. The chain couples TRBV20-1 to TRBJ2-3, with D possibly being TRBD2 (6 bases). CDR3 coding DNA: TGCAGTGCCGATCGGGGAGGTGATGGCACAGATACGCAGTATTTT. Encoded protein: CSADRGGDGTDTQYF.